A single sample gave rise to the 10 T cell receptor beta chains below, sequenced in a study of shared clonotypes between healthy human individuals. Clones were sequenced by immunoSEQ multiplex PCR, and TCRdb holds only the in-frame ones, with some missing. Of some 300,000 clones detected, more than 60% appear once; the ten largest clones hold about 9.4%. The specimen was memory CD4+ T cells sorted from blood. Subset: CD45RA-negative fraction. All receptors come from a man aged 25 to 40 in good health.

This clone appeared once. J is TRBJ1-5 and V is TRBV4-3; 10 bases are shared with TRBD1. The CDR3 covers 16 residues. Germline CDR1 and CDR2: LGHNA and YSLEER. The V and J ends lost 5 bases and 10 bases, in that order; junction bases with no gene match: 14. For the CDR3, the DNA is TGCGCCAGCAGCGCCCGGGTTGGACAGGGGGTCGATCCCCAGCATTTT. This sequence encodes CASSARVGQGVDPQHF.

The genes are TRBV9 and TRBJ1-2; D gene ambiguous. The CDR3 loop spans 12 amino acids. V was trimmed by 5 bases and J by 4 bases, leaving 9 bases between them. Germline CDR1 SGDLS, CDR2 YYNGEE. The CDR3 DNA sequence: TGTGCCAGCAGGGGAGGGAGCTATGGCTACACCTTC. It yields the protein CASRGGSYGYTF.

The chain joins TRBV7-8 to TRBJ2-1; D might be TRBD2 (5 bases). The CDR3 contains 14 residues. Looked up from germline, CDR1 is SGHVS and CDR2 is FQNEAQ. V was clipped by 6 bases and J by 2 bases, with 11 bases between them. CDR3 DNA: TGTGCCAGCAGGATAGGAGGCCCCTACAATGAGCAGTTCTTC. This codes for CASRIGGPYNEQFF.

The chain carries TRBV6-1 and TRBJ1-1; possibly TRBD1 for D (5 bases). The V and J ends lost 8 bases and 1 base respectively, with 8 bases between them. Per germline, CDR1 MNHNS and CDR2 SASEGT. The CDR3 runs to 12 residues. The CDR3 region is CASQTGNTEAFF. The CDR3 bases are TGTGCCAGCCAAACAGGGAACACTGAAGCTTTCTTT.

V gene TRBV30 combines with J gene TRBJ2-1; tentative D call: TRBD1 (5 bases). Germline V lookup: CDR1 GTSNPN, CDR2 SVGIG (reference sequence). The CDR3 extends over 15 amino acids. The ends were cut back, 0 bases at V and 7 bases at J, with 16 bases in the middle. The CDR3 loop is CAWSVGEPLRNEQFF. For the CDR3, the DNA is TGTGCCTGGAGTGTAGGGGAACCCCTCAGGAATGAGCAGTTCTTC.

This clone was detected many times. Distinct nucleotide sequences in the sample also encode this CDR3. The chain uses TRBV11-2 and TRBJ2-1; D might be TRBD1 (5 bases). CDR3 length equals 15 residues. V was shortened by 0 bases and J by 4 bases, with 10 bases between the two germline ends. In germline, CDR1 is SGHAT, CDR2 FQNNGV. The CDR3 DNA reads TGTGCCAGCAGCTTAGATGCACAGGATTACAATGAGCAGTTCTTC. Residues: CASSLDAQDYNEQFF.

The table lists this clone with a few counts. The chain joins TRBV5-1 to TRBJ2-3; 10 nucleotides agree with TRBD1. This CDR3 is 12 amino acids long. The V gene end was trimmed by 4 bases and the J gene end by 13 bases; junction bases not matched to a gene: 6. Germline V gives CDR1 SGHRS, CDR2 YFSETQ. Written as DNA, the CDR3 is TGCGCCAGCAGCAACCCGGGACAGGGGAAGTATTTT. The encoded protein is CASSNPGQGKYF.

This clone has more than one count but fewer than ten. The rearrangement uses TRBV19 and TRBJ2-1, with 7 bases aligning to TRBD2. The trim removed 1 base at V and 6 bases at J, leaving 6 bases unmatched. The germline gives CDR1 LNHDA, CDR2 SQIVND (reference sequence). The CDR3 is made up of 15 amino acids. The CDR3 coding sequence is TGTGCCAGTAGTATAGGGCCCCCGGGGGGCAATGAGCAGTTCTTC. The encoded protein is CASSIGPPGGNEQFF.

The chain combines TRBV29-1 with TRBJ2-3; perhaps TRBD2 as D (6 bases). The V gene lost 3 bases and the J gene lost 0 bases, with 19 bases spanning the gap. The CDR3 is 17 residues long. The germline V gene encodes CDR1 SQVTM and CDR2 ANQGSEA. CDR3 nucleotide sequence: TGCAGCGTTGAGGGTGGAGCGGGCCGGGGAAGCACAGATACGCAGTATTTT. Its translation: CSVEGGAGRGSTDTQYF.

The sample holds a few counts of this clone. The CDR3 sequence is CASSGRTRQDEQFF. In DNA, the CDR3 is TGCGCCAGCAGCGGGAGGACTAGACAAGATGAGCAGTTCTTC. The chain recombines TRBV5-1 with TRBJ2-1; 7 bases line up with TRBD2. Unmatched junction bases numbered 9, after V lost 4 bases and J lost 8 bases. The CDR3 runs 14 residues. Per the germline V gene, CDR1 is SGHRS and CDR2 is YFSETQ.